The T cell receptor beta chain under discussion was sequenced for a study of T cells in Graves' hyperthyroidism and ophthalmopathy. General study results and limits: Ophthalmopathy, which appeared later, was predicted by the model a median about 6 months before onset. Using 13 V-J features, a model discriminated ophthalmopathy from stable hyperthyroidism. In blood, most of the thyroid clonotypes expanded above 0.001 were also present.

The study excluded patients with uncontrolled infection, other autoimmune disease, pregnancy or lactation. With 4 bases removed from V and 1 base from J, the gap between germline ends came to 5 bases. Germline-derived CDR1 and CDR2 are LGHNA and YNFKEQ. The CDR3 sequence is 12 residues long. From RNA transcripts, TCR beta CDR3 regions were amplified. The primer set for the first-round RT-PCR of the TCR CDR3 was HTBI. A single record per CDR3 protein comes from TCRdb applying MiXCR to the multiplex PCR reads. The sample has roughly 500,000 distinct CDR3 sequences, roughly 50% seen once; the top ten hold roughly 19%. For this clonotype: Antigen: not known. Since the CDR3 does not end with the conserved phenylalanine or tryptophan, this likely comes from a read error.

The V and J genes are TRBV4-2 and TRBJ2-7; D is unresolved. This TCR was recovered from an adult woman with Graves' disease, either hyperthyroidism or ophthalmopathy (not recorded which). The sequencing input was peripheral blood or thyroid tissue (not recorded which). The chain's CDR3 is CASSRESYEQYL. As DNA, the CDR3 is TGTGCCAGCAGCCGAGAGTCCTACGAGCAGTACCTC.